This T cell receptor beta chain was documented in a study of blood T cell repertoires in COVID-19. Clinical histories supplied by participants themselves formed the basis of cohort assignment. Generated by immunoSEQ multiplex PCR, the TCRdb table keeps only in-frame clones and is missing some. The sample gives under 250,000 clones, around four fifths of which show up once; 4.8% is in the top ten. Germline-derived CDR1 and CDR2 are MNHEY and SVGEGT. J lost 4 bases, V lost 2 bases, and 5 bases had no gene match. This CDR3 has 16 amino acids. The receptor's source is a woman aged 45-60 years who had been exposed to COVID-19. Specimen: PBMCs or T cells enriched from blood (not recorded which). The rearrangement uses TRBV6-2 or TRBV6-3 and TRBJ1-6; 7 nucleotides match TRBD1. Here the CDR3 reads CASSYGGQLYNSPLHF. The CDR3, as DNA: TGTGCCAGCAGTTACGGGGGACAGCTTTATAATTCACCCCTCCACTTT.